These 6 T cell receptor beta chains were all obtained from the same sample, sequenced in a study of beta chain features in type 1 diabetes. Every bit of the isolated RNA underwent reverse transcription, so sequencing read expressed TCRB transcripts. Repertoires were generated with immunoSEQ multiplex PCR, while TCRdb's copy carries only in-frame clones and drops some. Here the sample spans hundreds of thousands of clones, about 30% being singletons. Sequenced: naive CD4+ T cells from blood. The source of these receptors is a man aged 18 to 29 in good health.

CDR3 bases: TGTGCCAGCAGCAGGGGACACTTATCCTACAATGAGTGGTTCTTC. Translation: CASSRGHLSYNEWFF. The J gene is TRBJ2-1, the V gene TRBV6-6; a possible D gene is TRBD1 (6 bases). The CDR3 length is 15 residues. CDR1 and CDR2 (germline): MNHNY, SVGAGI (reference sequence). With 6 bases removed from V and 15 bases from J, the gap between germline ends came to 27 bases.

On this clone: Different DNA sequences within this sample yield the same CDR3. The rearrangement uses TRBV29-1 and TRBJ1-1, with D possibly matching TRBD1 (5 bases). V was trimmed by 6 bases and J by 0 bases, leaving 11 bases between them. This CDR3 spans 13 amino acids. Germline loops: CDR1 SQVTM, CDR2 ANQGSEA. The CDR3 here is CSVTGRLNTEAFF. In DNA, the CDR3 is TGCAGCGTGACGGGACGGTTGAACACTGAAGCTTTCTTT.

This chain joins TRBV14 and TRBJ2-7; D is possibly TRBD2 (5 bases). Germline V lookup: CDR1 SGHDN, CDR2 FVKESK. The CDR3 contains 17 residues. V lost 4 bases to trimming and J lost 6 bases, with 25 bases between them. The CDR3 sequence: CASSPLPQLAHVREQYF. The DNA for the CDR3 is TGTGCCAGCAGCCCCCTACCGCAGCTAGCCCACGTTCGCGAGCAGTACTTC.

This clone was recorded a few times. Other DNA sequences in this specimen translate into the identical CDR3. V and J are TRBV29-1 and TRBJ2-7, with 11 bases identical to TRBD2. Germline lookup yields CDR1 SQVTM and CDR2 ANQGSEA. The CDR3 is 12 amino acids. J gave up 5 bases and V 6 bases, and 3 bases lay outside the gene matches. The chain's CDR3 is CSVTSGTHEQYF. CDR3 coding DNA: TGCAGCGTGACTAGCGGGACCCACGAGCAGTACTTC.

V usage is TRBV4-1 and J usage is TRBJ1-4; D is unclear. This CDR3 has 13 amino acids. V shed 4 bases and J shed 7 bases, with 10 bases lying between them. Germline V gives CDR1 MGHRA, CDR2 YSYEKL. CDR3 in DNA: TGCGCCAGCAGCCGTACACACCTTGAAAAACTGTTTTTT. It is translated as CASSRTHLEKLFF.

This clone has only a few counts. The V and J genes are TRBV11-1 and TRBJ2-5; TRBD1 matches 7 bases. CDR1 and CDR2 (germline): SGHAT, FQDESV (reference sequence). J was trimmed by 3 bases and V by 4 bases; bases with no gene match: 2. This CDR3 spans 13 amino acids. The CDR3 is CASSSTGKETQYF. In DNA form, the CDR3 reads TGTGCCAGCAGCTCGACAGGGAAAGAGACCCAGTACTTC.